This T cell receptor beta chain is drawn from a study of T cell responses to AZD1222 COVID-19 vaccine. Germline V gene lookup returns CDR1 MGHDK and CDR2 SYGVNS. V lost 2 bases and J 7 bases, leaving 14 bases between the germline ends. The CDR3 consists of 15 residues. Note on this clone: Its antigen is not known.

Only in-frame clones appear in the TCRdb table, and some are missing; sequencing was by immunoSEQ multiplex PCR. Here the sample spans 100,000 to 150,000 clones, around 93% being singletons. Findings of the study overall: A mostly white British donor set with more females was recruited, and clonal diversity was possibly underestimated. Unmutated variant regions are reportedly targeted by nearly half of spike-specific TCRs. Without day 14 samples, only post-peak T cell repertoires were studied. Spike-specific TCR depth and breadth grew after two AZD1222 doses.

The chain joins TRBV25-1 to TRBJ1-4, with D hard to call. Source: peripheral blood, taken 28 days after the second AZD1222 dose. The sequence was obtained from an adult who received the AZD1222 COVID-19 vaccine. The CDR3 here is CASSETGLTAEKLFF. CDR3 sequence (DNA): TGTGCCAGCAGTGAAACCGGGCTGACGGCTGAAAAACTGTTTTTT.